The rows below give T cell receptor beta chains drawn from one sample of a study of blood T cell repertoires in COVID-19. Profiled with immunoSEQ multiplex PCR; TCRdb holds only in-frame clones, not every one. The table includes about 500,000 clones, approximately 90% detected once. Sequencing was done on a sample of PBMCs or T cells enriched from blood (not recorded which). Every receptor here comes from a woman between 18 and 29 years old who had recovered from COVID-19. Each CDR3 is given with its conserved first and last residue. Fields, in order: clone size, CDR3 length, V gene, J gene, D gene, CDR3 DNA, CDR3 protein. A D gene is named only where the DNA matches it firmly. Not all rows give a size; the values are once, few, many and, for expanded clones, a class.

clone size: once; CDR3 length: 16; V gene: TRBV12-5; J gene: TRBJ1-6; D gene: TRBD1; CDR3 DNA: TGTGCTAGCTCCACGGGGACAGGGGGACGTAGTTCACCCCTCCACTTT; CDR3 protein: CASSTGTGGRSSPLHF
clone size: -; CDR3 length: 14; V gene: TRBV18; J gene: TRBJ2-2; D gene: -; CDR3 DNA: TGTGCCAGCTCACAGGGGATGAACACCGGGGAGCTGTTTTTT; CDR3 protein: CASSQGMNTGELFF
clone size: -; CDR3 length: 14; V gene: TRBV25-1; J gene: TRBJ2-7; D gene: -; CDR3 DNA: TGTGCCAGCAGTCCGCCCCGGGGGAGAAACGAGCAGTACTTC; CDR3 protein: CASSPPRGRNEQYF
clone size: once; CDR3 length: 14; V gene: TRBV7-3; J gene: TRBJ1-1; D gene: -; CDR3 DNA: TGTGCCAGCAGCTCCGGGACTCCGAACACTGAAGCTTTCTTT; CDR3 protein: CASSSGTPNTEAFF
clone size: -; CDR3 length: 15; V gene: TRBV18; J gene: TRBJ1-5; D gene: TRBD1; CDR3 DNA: TGTGCCAGCTCACGGGGACAGAGTAGCAATCAGCCCCAGCATTTT; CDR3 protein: CASSRGQSSNQPQHF
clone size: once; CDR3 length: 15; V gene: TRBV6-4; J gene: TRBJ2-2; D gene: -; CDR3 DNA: TGTGCCAGCAGTGGGGAGACAGGTAGGGCCGGGGAGCTGTTTTTT; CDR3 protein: CASSGETGRAGELFF
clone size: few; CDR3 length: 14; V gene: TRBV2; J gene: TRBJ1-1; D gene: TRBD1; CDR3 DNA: TGTGCCAGCAGCCCGGGACAGGGGAACACTGAAGCTTTCTTT; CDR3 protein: CASSPGQGNTEAFF
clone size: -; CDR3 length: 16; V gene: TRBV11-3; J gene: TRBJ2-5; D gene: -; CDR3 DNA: TGTGCCAGCAGCCGTTCACCGGCCGGAGGGGCAGAGACCCAGTACTTC; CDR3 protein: CASSRSPAGGAETQYF
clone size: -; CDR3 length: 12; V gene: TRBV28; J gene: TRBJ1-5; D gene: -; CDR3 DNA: TGTGCCAGCACCCAGGGAGGCCAGCCCCAGCATTTT; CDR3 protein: CASTQGGQPQHF
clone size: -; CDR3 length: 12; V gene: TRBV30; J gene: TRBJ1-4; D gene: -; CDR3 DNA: TGTGCCTGGAGTCGGTATAATGAAAAACTGTTTTTT; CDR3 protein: CAWSRYNEKLFF
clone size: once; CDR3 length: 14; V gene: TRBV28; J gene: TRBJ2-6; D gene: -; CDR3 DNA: TGTGCCAGCAGTTTTCTAGCAGGGGCCAACGTCCTGACTTTC; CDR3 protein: CASSFLAGANVLTF
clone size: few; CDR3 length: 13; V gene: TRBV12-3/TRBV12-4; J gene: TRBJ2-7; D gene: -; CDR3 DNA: TGTGCCAGCAGTCAGAGGGAGGGGGGCGAGCAGTACTTC; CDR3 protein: CASSQREGGEQYF
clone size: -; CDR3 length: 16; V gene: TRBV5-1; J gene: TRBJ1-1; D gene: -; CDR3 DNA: TGCGCCAGCAGCTCATCAACAGGGATGGGGAACACTGAAGCTTTCTTT; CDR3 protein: CASSSSTGMGNTEAFF
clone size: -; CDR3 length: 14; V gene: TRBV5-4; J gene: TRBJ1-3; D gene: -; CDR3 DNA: TGTGCCAGCAGCTTCAGGGACACTGGAAACACCATATATTTT; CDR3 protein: CASSFRDTGNTIYF
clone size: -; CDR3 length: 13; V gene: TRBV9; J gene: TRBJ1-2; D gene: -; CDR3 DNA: TGTGCCAGCAGCGTAGTGGACAGTCATGGCTACACCTTC; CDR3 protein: CASSVVDSHGYTF
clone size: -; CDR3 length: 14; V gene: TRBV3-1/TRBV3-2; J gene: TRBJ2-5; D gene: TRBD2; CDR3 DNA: TGTGCCAGCAGCCAACACCCCGGGGGGGAGACCCAGTACTTC; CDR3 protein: CASSQHPGGETQYF
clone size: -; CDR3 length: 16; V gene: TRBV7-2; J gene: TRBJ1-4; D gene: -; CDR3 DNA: TGTGCCAGCAGCCCGGGAGTTGGTTGGGGTTTTGAAAAACTGTTTTTT; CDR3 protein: CASSPGVGWGFEKLFF
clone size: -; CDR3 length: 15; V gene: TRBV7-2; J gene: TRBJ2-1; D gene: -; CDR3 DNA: TGTGCCAGCAGCTTAGGGGCGGGAAATAACAATGAGCAGTTCTTC; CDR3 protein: CASSLGAGNNNEQFF